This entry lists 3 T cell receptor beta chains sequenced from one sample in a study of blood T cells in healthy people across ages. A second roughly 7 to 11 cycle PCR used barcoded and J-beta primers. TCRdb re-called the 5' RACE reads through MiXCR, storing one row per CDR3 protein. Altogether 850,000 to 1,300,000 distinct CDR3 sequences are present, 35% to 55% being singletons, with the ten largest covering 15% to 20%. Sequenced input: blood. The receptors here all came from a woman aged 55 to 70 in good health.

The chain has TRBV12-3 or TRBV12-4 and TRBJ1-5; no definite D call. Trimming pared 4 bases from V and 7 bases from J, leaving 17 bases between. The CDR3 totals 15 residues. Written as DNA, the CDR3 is TGTGCCAGCAGTTCACGGCAAGGGATGAGACAGCCCCAGCATTTT. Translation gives CASSSRQGMRQPQHF.

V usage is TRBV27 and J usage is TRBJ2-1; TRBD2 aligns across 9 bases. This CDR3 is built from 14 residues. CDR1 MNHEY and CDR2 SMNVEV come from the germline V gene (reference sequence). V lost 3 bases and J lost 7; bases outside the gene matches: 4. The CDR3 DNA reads TGTGCCAGCAGTTTCGGCGGGAGGGTTAATGAGCAGTTCTTC. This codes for CASSFGGRVNEQFF.

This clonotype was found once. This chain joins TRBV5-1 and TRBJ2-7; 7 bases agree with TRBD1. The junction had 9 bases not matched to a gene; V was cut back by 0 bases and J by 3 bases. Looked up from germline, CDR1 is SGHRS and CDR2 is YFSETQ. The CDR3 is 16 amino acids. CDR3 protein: CASSLATGTEYYEQYF. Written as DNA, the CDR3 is TGCGCCAGCAGCTTGGCCACCGGGACAGAATACTACGAGCAGTACTTC.